The 19 T cell receptor beta chains below come from one sample, sequenced in a study of blood T cell repertoires in COVID-19. Assay: immunoSEQ multiplex PCR; the TCRdb copy retains only in-frame clones and omits some. Of 200,000 to 250,000 clones listed, around 87% are singletons. Specimen: PBMCs or T cells enriched from blood (not recorded which). The receptors shown here come from a woman between 18 and 29 years old in a cohort exposed to, infected with or recovered from COVID-19 (not recorded which).

The V and J genes are TRBV5-4 and TRBJ1-1; unclear D gene. CDR3 length equals 12 residues. Trimming removed 0 bases at V and 5 bases at J, with 5 bases between. CDR1 SGHNT and CDR2 YYREEE come from the germline V gene (reference sequence). The CDR3 coding sequence is TGTGCCAGCAGCTTGGGTCTTACTGAAGCTTTCTTT. It specifies CASSLGLTEAFF.

The chain joins TRBV18 to TRBJ2-7, with D perhaps matching TRBD1 (6 bases). The V gene's germline CDR1 is KGHSH and CDR2 LQKENI. V shed 5 bases and J shed 1 base, with 15 bases lying between them. This CDR3 has 15 amino acids. CDR3 residues: CASSEQGMGSYEQYF. CDR3 nucleotides: TGTGCCAGCTCAGAACAGGGTATGGGGTCCTACGAGCAGTACTTC.

Only a few counts were recorded for this clone. The chain links TRBV5-1 to TRBJ1-6, with a tentative D call TRBD1 (5 bases). V dropped 2 bases and J dropped 10 bases, with 16 bases sitting between them. The germline V gene encodes CDR1 SGHRS and CDR2 YFSETQ. This CDR3 contains 15 residues. The DNA of the CDR3 is TGCGCCAGCAGCTTCGGGTCTGGGGGGGACTCACCCCTCCACTTT. As protein: CASSFGSGGDSPLHF.

The V call is TRBV5-1, the J call TRBJ2-1; D gene ambiguous. The CDR3 has 16 residues. The V end was cut by 1 base, the J end by 8 bases, with 19 bases between. Germline assignment: CDR1 SGHRS and CDR2 YFSETQ. The CDR3 is CASSLSRDSFRDEQFF. DNA for the CDR3: TGCGCCAGCAGCTTGTCTAGAGACTCATTCCGGGATGAGCAGTTCTTC.

The V and J genes are TRBV7-9 and TRBJ1-1; a weak D match, TRBD1 (5 bases). This CDR3 is built from 15 residues. Trimming stripped 5 bases from V and 3 bases from J, with 16 bases between. Germline lookup yields CDR1 SEHNR and CDR2 FQNEAQ (reference sequence). The CDR3 is CASSPPGGVDTEAFF. For the CDR3, the DNA is TGTGCCAGCAGCCCCCCGGGGGGGGTGGACACTGAAGCTTTCTTT.

The chain joins TRBV2 to TRBJ2-5, with a tentative D call TRBD2 (5 bases). Germline V gene lookup returns CDR1 SNHLY and CDR2 FYNNEI. The CDR3 extends over 13 amino acids. V was cut by 7 bases and J by 2 bases, with 11 bases left in between. CDR3 loop: CASNTAVQETQYF. The CDR3, as DNA: TGTGCCAGCAACACAGCGGTTCAAGAGACCCAGTACTTC.

This rearrangement joins TRBV6-5 to TRBJ2-7; a weak D match, TRBD2 (6 bases). Germline V gene sequence: CDR1 MNHEY, CDR2 SVGAGI. Trimming took off 7 bases at V and 7 bases at J, with 17 bases between the two ends. This CDR3 is built from 13 residues. CDR3 bases: TGTGCCAGCACCTCTAGCGACAGTTGGGAGCAGTACTTC. It specifies CASTSSDSWEQYF.

J is TRBJ2-3 and V is TRBV7-9, with 7 bases that match TRBD2. V lost 3 bases, J lost 0 bases, and 6 bases stayed unmatched. Germline CDR1 SEHNR, CDR2 FQNEAQ (reference sequence). This CDR3 has 16 residues. In DNA form, the CDR3 reads TGTGCCAGCAGCTTGGGGGGGTCTCCTAGCACAGATACGCAGTATTTT. This gives the protein CASSLGGSPSTDTQYF.

The CDR3 loop is CASSSGQGSGGMHGYTF. DNA for the CDR3: TGTGCCAGCAGCTCGGGACAGGGTTCCGGAGGAATGCATGGCTACACCTTC. The gene calls are TRBV11-2 and TRBJ1-2; the match to TRBD1 covers 9 bases. V lost 4 bases and J lost 6; bases outside the gene matches: 15. Germline loops: CDR1 SGHAT, CDR2 FQNNGV. CDR3 length: 17 residues.

V and J are TRBV20-1 and TRBJ1-6; D call uncertain. V dropped 3 bases and J dropped 8 bases, with 14 bases sitting between them. Looked up from germline, CDR1 is DFQATT and CDR2 is SNEGSKA (reference sequence). The CDR3 spans 14 residues. The CDR3 DNA is TGCAGTGCTAGTGACCGTAGCTCGGATTCACCCCTCCACTTT. Translating it yields CSASDRSSDSPLHF.

The chain has TRBV6-5 and TRBJ2-7, with D unresolved. V gave up 4 bases and J gave up 5 bases, with 6 bases separating them. There are 11 residues in the CDR3. The V gene's germline CDR1 is MNHEY and CDR2 SVGAGI. In DNA, the CDR3 is TGTGCCAGCAGTTTGGGCCACGAGCAGTACTTC. Its protein is CASSLGHEQYF.

The chain recombines TRBV4-1 with TRBJ2-7; D remains ambiguous. The CDR3 is 13 residues long. The V gene's germline CDR1 is MGHRA and CDR2 YSYEKL. The V end lost 0 bases, the J end lost 11 bases, and 14 bases lay between the germline ends. The CDR3 is CASSQEGASLKYF. Written as DNA, the CDR3 is TGCGCCAGCAGCCAAGAAGGAGCAAGTCTCAAGTACTTC.

The V call is TRBV19, the J call TRBJ2-5; 11 bases are shared with TRBD2. This CDR3 spans 15 amino acids. Germline CDR1 reads LNHDA; CDR2 reads SQIVND (reference sequence). The J segment lost 4 bases and the V segment lost 10 bases, leaving 11 bases of the junction unmatched. CDR3 loop: CATTRLAGTGETQYF. CDR3 nucleotides: TGTGCCACAACCCGACTAGCGGGAACAGGAGAGACCCAGTACTTC.

This chain joins TRBV6-1 and TRBJ2-7, with a tentative D call TRBD2 (5 bases). The CDR3 length is 14 residues. The ends were cut back, 3 bases at V and 5 bases at J, with 14 bases in the middle. Per germline, CDR1 MNHNS and CDR2 SASEGT. The CDR3 here is CASSDKEGSHEQYF. CDR3 coding DNA: TGTGCCAGCAGTGACAAAGAAGGGAGCCACGAGCAGTACTTC.

The chain links TRBV5-4 to TRBJ1-1; D is ambiguous. Germline V gene lookup returns CDR1 SGHNT and CDR2 YYREEE (reference sequence). The CDR3 totals 15 residues. The V and J ends lost 1 base and 10 bases respectively, with 20 bases between them. The CDR3 DNA reads as TGTGCCAGCAGCTTGTCCGGGGAAGTAGGCCCAAGAGCTTTCTTT. It yields the protein CASSLSGEVGPRAFF.

The chain has TRBV28 and TRBJ1-6; maybe TRBD1 (5 bases). CDR3 length equals 15 residues. Trimming took off 7 bases at V and 10 bases at J, with 20 bases between the two ends. Germline V CDR1 and CDR2: MDHEN, SYDVKM. The DNA of the CDR3 is TGTGCCAGCACCCTAGGAGGGGCGCCCACGTCACCCCTCCACTTT. As protein: CASTLGGAPTSPLHF.

J is TRBJ2-2 and V is TRBV5-4; TRBD2 agrees at 7 bases. V was pared by 0 bases and J by 5 bases, with 4 bases of the junction left unmatched. Germline V gene data show CDR1 as SGHNT and CDR2 as YYREEE (reference sequence). The CDR3 contains 15 residues. The CDR3 nucleotides are TGTGCCAGCAGCTTGGGGGAGCGGGGAACCGGGGAGCTGTTTTTT. The encoded protein is CASSLGERGTGELFF.

This chain connects TRBV6-5 to TRBJ1-2; D is undetermined. The CDR3 totals 14 residues. V was pared by 1 base and J by 2 bases, with 8 bases between. Germline CDR1 is MNHEY and CDR2 is SVGAGI. CDR3 region: CASSYFRENYGYTF. CDR3 DNA: TGTGCCAGCAGTTACTTTAGAGAGAACTATGGCTACACCTTC.

The chain carries TRBV6-1 and TRBJ1-5, with 9 bases that match TRBD1. Germline loops: CDR1 MNHNS, CDR2 SASEGT. The CDR3 spans 18 residues. V lost 2 bases and J lost 2; bases outside the gene matches: 10. CDR3 amino acids: CASSEPPGTGKGNQPQHF. Here the CDR3 DNA reads TGTGCCAGCAGTGAACCCCCAGGGACAGGGAAGGGCAATCAGCCCCAGCATTTT.